The next 13 T cell receptor beta chains were all read from a single sample in a study of T cell responses to AZD1222 COVID-19 vaccine. The table came from immunoSEQ multiplex PCR; TCRdb's copy has only in-frame clones and leaves some out. This sample has about 85,000 clones, with roughly nine tenths found just once. The sample in question was peripheral blood, obtained on day 0 of AZD1222 vaccination. Source of these receptors: an adult in good health.

The rearrangement uses TRBV7-2 and TRBJ1-5, with D unclear. From germline, CDR1 is SGHTA and CDR2 FQGNSA. The V end lost 1 base, the J end lost 7 bases, and 11 bases lay between the germline ends. The CDR3 loop spans 14 amino acids. The CDR3 nucleotides are TGTGCCAGCAGCTTAGATAGGGCGGGGCAGCCCCAGCATTTT. Amino acids: CASSLDRAGQPQHF.

The chain uses TRBV4-1 and TRBJ2-3; D unresolved. CDR1 is MGHRA and CDR2 is YSYEKL in the germline V gene. This CDR3 region has 14 residues. The V and J ends lost 1 base and 3 bases respectively, with 8 bases between them. CDR3 nucleotide sequence: TGCGCCAGCAGCCAAGGTTATGATACAGATACGCAGTATTTT. Protein: CASSQGYDTDTQYF.

The chain uses TRBV5-8 and TRBJ1-1; tentatively, D is TRBD1 (5 bases). The CDR3 has 13 amino acids. The V and J ends lost 9 bases and 1 base respectively, with 13 bases between them. Germline values: CDR1 SGHTS, CDR2 YDEGEE. CDR3 sequence: CAMKGRANTEAFF. Written as DNA, the CDR3 is TGTGCCATGAAGGGACGGGCGAACACTGAAGCTTTCTTT.

Only a few counts were recorded for this clone. The rearrangement joins TRBV9 to TRBJ2-1; D gene uncertain. Germline CDR1 SGDLS, CDR2 YYNGEE. The CDR3 has 15 residues. Trimming stripped 0 bases from V and 4 bases from J, with 11 bases between. This CDR3 is CASSVERWRYNEQFF. The CDR3 DNA sequence: TGTGCCAGCAGCGTAGAGAGGTGGAGATACAATGAGCAGTTCTTC. The variable domain in full, with the rest retrieved from reference TRBV9 and TRBJ2-1, is DSGVTQTPKHLITATGQRVTLRCSPRSGDLSVYWYQQSLDQGLQFLIQYYNGEERAKGNILERFSAQQFPDLHSELNLSSLELGDSALYFCASSVERWRYNEQFFGPGTRLTVL.

The V and J genes are TRBV6-6 and TRBJ1-1; D remains ambiguous. Germline V lookup: CDR1 MNHNY, CDR2 SVGAGI (reference sequence). CDR3 length: 13 residues. The germline V and J ends were trimmed by 4 bases and 4 bases, with 10 bases remaining between them. This chain's CDR3 is CASSSSGITEAFF. CDR3 nucleotide sequence: TGTGCCAGCAGTTCCTCCGGGATCACTGAAGCTTTCTTT.

This clone was seen once. V usage is TRBV18 and J usage is TRBJ2-2; no reliable D call. CDR1 KGHSH and CDR2 LQKENI come from the germline V gene. This CDR3 spans 13 amino acids. The germline V and J ends were trimmed by 5 bases and 0 bases, with 4 bases remaining between them. CDR3 residues: CASSAANTGELFF. The CDR3, as DNA: TGTGCCAGCTCAGCCGCGAACACCGGGGAGCTGTTTTTT.

This chain links TRBV4-3 with TRBJ2-3; 11 bases are shared with TRBD2. The V segment lost 0 bases and the J segment 5 bases; nucleotides outside the gene matches: 1. Germline CDR1 is LGHNA and CDR2 is YSLEER. The CDR3 loop spans 15 amino acids. The CDR3 DNA is TGCGCCAGCAGCCAAGAAGGGACTAGCGGAGATACGCAGTATTTT. Amino acids: CASSQEGTSGDTQYF.

This rearrangement joins TRBV5-1 to TRBJ2-3, with 7 bases that match TRBD2. In germline, CDR1 is SGHRS, CDR2 YFSETQ. This CDR3 has 14 amino acids. Germline trimming cut 4 bases from V and 0 bases from J; bases unmatched to any gene: 2. DNA for the CDR3: TGCGCCAGCAGCGGGGGGGACAGCACAGATACGCAGTATTTT. Its protein product is CASSGGDSTDTQYF. Drawing the rest from reference TRBV5-1 and TRBJ2-3, the complete variable domain is KAGVTQTPRYLIKTRGQQVTLSCSPISGHRSVSWYQQTPGQGLQFLFEYFSETQRNKGNFPGRFSGRQFSNSRSEMNVSTLELGDSALYLCASSGGDSTDTQYFGPGTRLTVL.

A few counts support this clone. The chain links TRBV27 to TRBJ1-3; D might be TRBD1 (6 bases). The CDR3 totals 14 residues. Per germline, CDR1 MNHEY and CDR2 SMNVEV (reference sequence). V lost 8 bases, J lost 0 bases, and 11 bases lay in between. The CDR3 nucleotides are TGTGCCAGCGGTCTACAGGGCTCTGGAAACACCATATATTTT. Protein product: CASGLQGSGNTIYF.

CDR3 residues: CASSLSWPGQETQYF. The CDR3 nucleotides read TGTGCCAGCAGCTTAAGTTGGCCCGGTCAAGAGACCCAGTACTTC. The chain joins TRBV7-8 to TRBJ2-5; no reliable D call. The CDR3 has 15 amino acids. The V end was cut by 2 bases, the J end by 2 bases, with 12 bases between. The germline gives CDR1 SGHVS, CDR2 FQNEAQ.

The rearrangement links TRBV4-3 to TRBJ2-6; D may be TRBD2 (5 bases). V shed 0 bases and J shed 1 base, with 7 bases lying between them. Per the germline V gene, CDR1 is LGHNA and CDR2 is YSLEER. The CDR3 covers 16 residues. Written as DNA, the CDR3 is TGCGCCAGCAGCCAAGACCGGGGTTCTGGGGCCAACGTCCTGACTTTC. Translation gives CASSQDRGSGANVLTF.

The chain is built from TRBV18 and TRBJ1-5; 7 bases match TRBD1. The CDR3 contains 15 residues. The J segment lost 1 base and the V segment lost 4 bases, leaving 4 bases of the junction unmatched. Germline V gene sequence: CDR1 KGHSH, CDR2 LQKENI. CDR3 DNA sequence: TGTGCCAGCTCACAGGAACAGGGGAGCAATCAGCCCCAGCATTTT. As protein: CASSQEQGSNQPQHF.

The chain recombines TRBV28 with TRBJ1-5; 8 bases map to TRBD1. Trimming took 6 bases from V and 3 from J; bases not matched to a gene: 4. The CDR3 has 14 residues. CDR1 and CDR2 from the germline V gene are MDHEN and SYDVKM. For the CDR3, the DNA is TGTGCCAGCAGCATGACAGGGGACAATCAGCCCCAGCATTTT. As protein: CASSMTGDNQPQHF.